The clone carrying this TCR beta chain was seen only a few times. Its antigen is still unknown. This entry belongs to a study of vaccination and CD4 T cells after COVID-19. Germline values: CDR1 DFQATT, CDR2 SNEGSKA (reference sequence). There are 14 residues in the CDR3. Trimming removed 4 bases from V and 5 bases from J; junction bases left unmatched: 7. Documented treatment: approximately nine-day PBMC culture with coronavirus spike peptide pools or control peptides (ViraFEST assay). The study sequenced cultured CD4+ T cell DNA using the Oncomine TCR Beta short-read assay. TCRdb independently ran MiXCR on the PCR reads; one entry per CDR3 protein. The sample lists about 12,000 distinct CDR3 sequences, around half seen once, with 21% in the top ten.

The TCR originated in a human donor who had recovered from COVID-19. The sequencing input was CD4+ T cells from blood, cultured in vitro. The chain is built from TRBV20-1 and TRBJ2-1, with 8 nucleotides matching TRBD2. The CDR3 nucleotides read TGCAGTGCTATAATAGCGGGGCCGCACAATGAGCAGTTCTTC. The encoded protein is CSAIIAGPHNEQFF.